This T cell receptor beta chain was sequenced during a study of T cell responses to AZD1222 COVID-19 vaccine (dated by TCRdb to 2020 to 2022). Describing the broader study: TCR sequencing was performed for roughly 250 trial participants, of whom 200 to 220 were given two doses of AZD1222 and approximately 25 were given two doses of MenACWY control vaccine. Trial participants were enrolled into age subgroups of 18-55, 56-69 and 70-plus years, which contained about 150, 28 and 57 TCR-sequenced participants, respectively. Results and caveats for the whole study, not just this receptor: Conclusions about previously exposed vaccinees are limited, since just five to seven AZD1222 recipients were seropositive for SARS-CoV-2 at baseline. A significant rise in spike-specific TCR breadth and depth was observed after two AZD1222 doses relative to day 0 and relative to MenACWY recipients. The 56-69-year group was small, and its depth increase did not reach significance, likely because of low power. Because no day 14 peak-response samples were available, the repertoires could be characterized only after the peak T cell response. Nearly half of unique spike-specific TCRs reportedly recognized epitopes outside regions mutated in the B.1.351 and B.1.1.7 variants. Vaccine-associated CD4 TCRs spanned the whole spike protein, with dominant responses in regions 160-218 and 743-854. Participants were mostly white British, with more females than males. The authors suggested clonal diversity may have been underestimated.

Relative to germline, V is missing 4 bases and J is missing 8 bases, with 7 bases of the junction outside any gene match. CDR1 LGHDT and CDR2 YNNKEL were looked up in the germline V gene (reference sequence). Taken from cysteine to phenylalanine, the CDR3 has 15 residues. Of all the DNA, just the CDR3 is kept, 45 bases in frame from base 1. In light of the paper, this sample's time point label describes: about 28 days (+/-7) after the second vaccine dose. AZD1222 recipients with second doses at about 4 weeks or about 12 weeks were pooled, because spike-specific TCR depth and breadth did not differ between schedules. The vaccinee samples were drawn from two UK trials, COV001 and COV002, one of which was a single-blind randomized controlled phase 2/3 trial testing AZD1222 (ChAdOx1 nCoV-19) in healthy adults. For TCRbeta chain sequencing, PBMC samples were collected from trial participants at day 0 and at day 28 after the second dose.

Turning to this clone: Its antigen remains unidentified. Per-base qualities were not stored, and no clone one base away is much larger.

The CDR3 regions of human TCRbeta chains were analyzed by immunosequencing. Concerning the study's data processing: Repertoire TCRs were checked for matches against a reference library of SARS-CoV-2-specific TCRs that had been generated using the MIRA antigen-specificity platform. Breadth was defined as the fraction of unique TCRs that were SARS-CoV-2-associated, and depth was defined as the fraction of total T cells that were SARS-CoV-2-associated. Using the MIRA data, each spike-specific TCR was assigned both to the spike region to which the TCR was reactive and to a CD4 or CD8 class. Log10-transformed breadth and depth values were compared by one-way ANOVA with Sidak's multiple comparisons tests. In TCRdb, the immuneACCESS table is reduced to in-frame sequences with V and J assigned. These tables do not hold every clone; where another copy was compared, an unresolved V gene accounts for under half, and the others remain unexplained. The V and J calls and clone size come from that table; D and trimming were worked out from the DNA. The sample table contains about 140,000 clones; only one count was recorded for roughly 91% of them. The ten most abundant clones make up approximately 5.9% of the sample.

The clonotype comes from an adult who received the AZD1222 COVID-19 vaccine. The sequencing here drew on peripheral blood, taken 28 days after the second AZD1222 dose. The rearrangement joined TRBV3-1 (or the pseudogene TRBV3-2) to TRBJ2-2; TRBD1 aligns with 10 central bases. The CDR3 reads CASSPRDRGTGELFF. The bases are TGTGCCAGCAGCCCCCGGGACAGGGGAACTGGGGAGCTGTTTTTT.